This T cell receptor (beta chain) derives from a study of blood T cell repertoires in COVID-19. Study-wide background: Researchers got acute and convalescent COVID-19 samples from the United States, Italy and Spain.

Germline V CDR1 and CDR2: SGHDT, YYEEEE. With V trimmed by 5 bases and J by 0 bases, 7 bases remained unmatched. This CDR3 comprises 16 residues. Per the study methods: Amplification of reference gene primers was used by the study to estimate nucleated cell counts. The protocol was immunoSEQ multiplex PCR, while the TCRdb copy is restricted to in-frame clones and leaves out a portion. The V and J calls and clone size are taken from that table; D and trimming were inferred from the DNA. The table includes about 280,000 clones, approximately 90% detected once. Sequenced: PBMCs or T cells enriched from blood (not recorded which). The receptor's source is a man aged 35-49 years who had been exposed to COVID-19. V is TRBV5-6 and J is TRBJ2-2; TRBD2 agrees at 7 bases. The CDR3 spells CASSPGLAANTGELFF. As DNA, the CDR3 is TGTGCCAGCAGTCCGGGGCTAGCGGCGAACACCGGGGAGCTGTTTTTT.